This TCR beta chain was recorded in a study of T-cell memory formation after mild COVID-19. The wider study: The TCR clusters were mostly specific to one donor.

In regard to this clonotype: Sequence at one end of the junction differs from germline and may be a read error.

The CDR3 covers 13 residues. Germline lookup yields CDR1 MNHNS and CDR2 SASEGT. TCRdb reanalysed the 5' RACE reads using MiXCR and keeps one entry per CDR3 protein. This sample carries about 430,000 distinct CDR3 sequences, about a sixth of them seen once, and the ten largest clones take roughly a fifth. This TCR came from a man between 18 and 29 years old who had mild COVID-19 (a few samples of this study predate the infection). Cell type and time point are not known. The J gene is TRBJ1-1, the V gene TRBV6-1, with D tentatively TRBD1 (5 bases). The sample was PBMCs or a T cell subset sorted from them (not recorded which). This CDR3 is CASSEMPNGAEIF. Written as DNA, the CDR3 is TGTGCCAGCAGTGAAATGCCAAATGGGGCAGAGATATTT.